What follows are 16 T cell receptor beta chains derived from one specimen sequenced in a study of blood T cell repertoires in COVID-19. Profiled with immunoSEQ multiplex PCR; TCRdb holds only in-frame clones, not every one. The sample consists of about 120,000 clones, more than 75% of them appearing once. Sequences were obtained from peripheral blood. The receptor set was obtained from a man aged 50 or older with acute or convalescent COVID-19.

This chain joins TRBV24-1 and TRBJ1-5; D perhaps matches TRBD1 (5 bases). This CDR3 has 15 amino acids. Trimming removed 3 bases at V and 5 bases at J, with 13 bases between. From germline, CDR1 is KGHDR and CDR2 SFDVKD. CDR3 bases: TGTGCCACCAGTGATACCAGGGTAGGGGATCAGCCCCAGCATTTT. It encodes CATSDTRVGDQPQHF.

CDR3 sequence reads: CASSLARQGNEQYF. Written as DNA, the CDR3 is TGTGCCAGCAGCTTAGCCAGACAGGGGAACGAGCAGTACTTC. The chain carries TRBV7-9 and TRBJ2-7; TRBD1 aligns across 8 bases. Trimming at V came to 0 bases and at J to 5 bases, leaving 3 bases not matched to a gene. This CDR3 comprises 14 residues. In germline, CDR1 is SEHNR, CDR2 FQNEAQ (reference sequence).

This chain links TRBV6-5 with TRBJ2-1; TRBD1 might be the D (6 bases). The CDR3 sequence is 15 residues long. Germline loops: CDR1 MNHEY, CDR2 SVGAGI. V was cut by 10 bases and J by 8 bases, with 24 bases left in between. The CDR3 DNA is TGTGCCAATCATTCAGGGGATTATTTGTTCTATGAGCAGTTCTTC. This encodes CANHSGDYLFYEQFF.

CDR3 coding DNA: TGTGCCAGCAGCTCCGACAGACTAGAGGGCTACAATGAGCAGTTCTTC. It codes for CASSSDRLEGYNEQFF. The chain uses TRBV11-2 and TRBJ2-1, with D possibly being TRBD2 (6 bases). Germline-derived CDR1 and CDR2 are SGHAT and FQNNGV. This CDR3 contains 16 residues. With 4 bases removed from V and 3 bases from J, the gap between germline ends came to 16 bases.

About this clone: The conserved closing phenylalanine or tryptophan is absent in this CDR3, likely reflecting a read error. Because the CDR3's place on the DNA is in doubt, the DNA is left out and the CDR3 is given as listed by TCRdb. The chain recombines TRBV6-5 with TRBJ1-2. Per the germline V gene, CDR1 is MNHEY and CDR2 is SVGAGI. The CDR3 has 12 residues if both end residues are counted. Here the CDR3 reads CASRREQASVLL.

The chain recombines TRBV6-5 with TRBJ1-5; D is possibly TRBD1 (6 bases). The CDR3 sequence is 13 residues long. Germline V gene sequence: CDR1 MNHEY, CDR2 SVGAGI. Trimming removed 8 bases from V and 5 bases from J, with 13 bases in between. CDR3 region: CASVTGIDQPQHF. DNA of the CDR3: TGTGCCAGCGTAACAGGGATAGATCAGCCCCAGCATTTT.

The V and J genes are TRBV4-2 and TRBJ2-3; 11 positions match TRBD2. Germline-derived CDR1 and CDR2 are LGHNA and YNFKEQ. J was trimmed by 1 base and V by 3 bases; bases with no gene match: 3. This CDR3 is 16 amino acids long. The chain's CDR3 is CASSHLLAGGTDTQYF. CDR3 sequence (DNA): TGTGCCAGCAGCCACCTACTAGCGGGAGGCACAGATACGCAGTATTTT.

The chain combines TRBV4-1 with TRBJ1-3; D perhaps matches TRBD1 (6 bases). V was cut by 0 bases and J by 0 bases, with 12 bases left in between. The germline CDR1 and CDR2 sequences are MGHRA and YSYEKL. The CDR3 has 17 residues. Here the CDR3 reads CASSQDSGRGSGNTIYF. The CDR3 coding sequence is TGCGCCAGCAGCCAAGACTCAGGCAGGGGCTCTGGAAACACCATATATTTT.

This clone is a singleton in its sample. This chain connects TRBV10-2 to TRBJ2-7; 10 positions match TRBD1. The CDR3 runs to 14 residues. V trimming: 5 bases; J trimming: 4 bases; junction bases outside the gene matches: 5. Germline V gene lookup returns CDR1 WSHSY and CDR2 SAAADI. The CDR3 bases are TGCGCCAGCAGTCCGGGACAGGGGTTATACGAGCAGTACTTC. Residues: CASSPGQGLYEQYF.

The chain is built from TRBV11-3 and TRBJ1-3; no reliable D call. Per the germline V gene, CDR1 is SGHNT and CDR2 is YENEEA. V was pared by 1 base and J by 0 bases, with 10 bases between. This CDR3 is built from 16 residues. CDR3 in amino acids: CASSLVPGTSGNTIYF. The CDR3 DNA is TGTGCCAGCAGCTTAGTTCCAGGAACCTCTGGAAACACCATATATTTT.

The table lists this clone with a few counts. The chain combines TRBV5-4 with TRBJ2-7; TRBD1 matches 9 bases. CDR1 is SGHNT and CDR2 is YYREEE in the germline V gene (reference sequence). The CDR3 has 15 amino acids. V lost 0 bases and J lost 2; bases outside the gene matches: 3. Here the CDR3 DNA reads TGTGCCAGCAGCTTGGAGGGACAGGGCGCCTACGAGCAGTACTTC. Its protein is CASSLEGQGAYEQYF. The variable domain in full, with the rest retrieved from reference TRBV5-4 and TRBJ2-7, is ETGVTQSPTHLIKTRGQQVTLRCSSQSGHNTVSWYQQALGQGPQFIFQYYREEENGRGNFPPRFSGLQFPNYSSELNVNALELDDSALYLCASSLEGQGAYEQYFGPGTRLTVT.

The chain employs TRBV3-1 (or the pseudogene TRBV3-2) and TRBJ1-2; possible D gene TRBD1, 6 bases. V lost 2 bases and J lost 6, with 16 bases in between. The CDR3 is 15 residues long. CDR1 and CDR2 (germline): LGHDT, YNNKEL (reference sequence). CDR3: CASSQRTVLRNGYTF. The CDR3 DNA reads TGTGCCAGCAGCCAACGGACAGTACTCCGGAATGGCTACACCTTC.

The chain recombines TRBV27 with TRBJ2-3; 8 nucleotides align to TRBD2. There are 16 residues in the CDR3. V shed 1 base, J shed 4 bases, and the junction held 7 bases outside the gene matches. Germline CDR1 MNHEY, CDR2 SMNVEV (reference sequence). The CDR3 coding sequence is TGTGCCAGCAGTTTATGGTCTAGCGGGTTTCCAGATACGCAGTATTTT. Translating gives CASSLWSSGFPDTQYF.

The CDR3 nucleotides are TGTGCCAGCAGCCCGCGGCGGGACACGCAGTATTTT. Its translation is CASSPRRDTQYF. The chain combines TRBV5-4 with TRBJ2-3; TRBD2 is a possible D gene (6 bases). The CDR3 is 12 residues long. V was cut by 4 bases and J by 9 bases, with 12 bases left in between. Germline loops: CDR1 SGHNT, CDR2 YYREEE (reference sequence).

V is TRBV24-1 and J is TRBJ2-1; D unresolved. This CDR3 contains 13 residues. Per the germline V gene, CDR1 is KGHDR and CDR2 is SFDVKD. V lost 1 base, J lost 6 bases, and 6 bases lay in between. As DNA, the CDR3 is TGTGCCACCAGTGATTTCCTATTCAATGAGCAGTTCTTC. It translates to CATSDFLFNEQFF.

The V gene is TRBV6-5, the J gene TRBJ1-6; the match to TRBD1 covers 7 bases. The CDR3 is 15 residues long. Losses at the gene ends were 6 bases for V and 10 bases for J; bases not matched to a gene: 12. CDR1 MNHEY and CDR2 SVGAGI come from the germline V gene. The chain's CDR3 is CASRETNRGGSPLHF. The CDR3 nucleotides read TGTGCCAGCAGGGAGACAAACAGGGGTGGCTCACCCCTCCACTTT.